This is a list of T cell receptor beta chains from one sample in a study of lymphopenia after photon versus proton radiotherapy. TCRdb keeps only in-frame clones here, not all; method: immunoSEQ multiplex PCR. The table records roughly 20,000 clones, 75% to 95% of them present only once. The starting material was peripheral blood, obtained from a patient treated with photon-based radiotherapy. Source of these receptors: a man in his sixties with pancreatic cancer. Both conserved end residues are trimmed from each CDR3. Each record gives: V gene, J gene, CDR3 protein.

v_call: TRBV5-4; j_call: TRBJ2-5; cdr3_aa: ASSLVGGQGLAETQY
v_call: TRBV7-2; j_call: TRBJ2-1; cdr3_aa: ASNSLGVSYNEQF
v_call: TRBV7-2; j_call: TRBJ2-3; cdr3_aa: ASSPGLVGTQY
v_call: TRBV6-1; j_call: TRBJ2-1; cdr3_aa: ASSEGVNEQF
v_call: TRBV5-1; j_call: TRBJ2-5; cdr3_aa: ASTRTSQETQY
v_call: TRBV6-4; j_call: TRBJ2-1; cdr3_aa: ASSVEGGGAFDEQF
v_call: TRBV5-4; j_call: TRBJ2-3; cdr3_aa: ASRIRKTGSTDTQY
v_call: TRBV18; j_call: TRBJ1-4; cdr3_aa: ASSQGQGATNEKLF
v_call: TRBV4-3; j_call: TRBJ1-1; cdr3_aa: ASSSPGAEAF
v_call: TRBV27; j_call: TRBJ2-7; cdr3_aa: ASSLSLAGSYEQY
v_call: TRBV7-2; j_call: TRBJ2-1; cdr3_aa: ASSYRQGNYNEQF
v_call: TRBV10-3; j_call: TRBJ1-1; cdr3_aa: AISVGGEWGTTEAF
v_call: TRBV19; j_call: TRBJ1-3; cdr3_aa: ASSIDPGTLSGNTIY
v_call: TRBV29-1; j_call: TRBJ2-7; cdr3_aa: SVGGSVGYEQY
v_call: TRBV7-8; j_call: TRBJ1-1; cdr3_aa: ASSLRRNSVTEAF
v_call: TRBV19; j_call: TRBJ1-6; cdr3_aa: ASSPGSVSDSPLH
v_call: TRBV19; j_call: TRBJ1-5; cdr3_aa: ASSSWTGGNQPQH
v_call: TRBV5-1; j_call: TRBJ2-5; cdr3_aa: ASSLWGQGKETQY
v_call: TRBV11-2; j_call: TRBJ2-2; cdr3_aa: ASSLDGGGHTNTGELF
v_call: TRBV10-1; j_call: TRBJ2-1; cdr3_aa: ASSETAGGQAYNEQF
v_call: TRBV5-4; j_call: TRBJ2-3; cdr3_aa: ASSPPYPGPQY
v_call: TRBV14; j_call: TRBJ2-7; cdr3_aa: ASSRTGGGRDEQY
v_call: TRBV11-2; j_call: TRBJ2-7; cdr3_aa: ASSLIASGGLYEQY
v_call: TRBV2; j_call: TRBJ1-1; cdr3_aa: ASRAGQGFAVNTEAF
v_call: TRBV18; j_call: TRBJ2-6; cdr3_aa: ASSQQGTIISSGANVLT
v_call: TRBV28; j_call: TRBJ2-1; cdr3_aa: ASSLSLAGYNEQF
v_call: TRBV30; j_call: TRBJ2-6; cdr3_aa: AWTPGQEVPGANVLT
v_call: TRBV5-6; j_call: TRBJ2-6; cdr3_aa: ASGYVGSGANVLT
v_call: TRBV11-2; j_call: TRBJ2-4; cdr3_aa: ASSLGENIQY
v_call: TRBV18; j_call: TRBJ2-6; cdr3_aa: ASSRTSGGASGANVLT
v_call: TRBV2; j_call: TRBJ2-6; cdr3_aa: ASNRRFSGANVLT
v_call: TRBV5-8; j_call: TRBJ2-2; cdr3_aa: ASSPRERLNTGELF
v_call: TRBV7-2; j_call: TRBJ2-5; cdr3_aa: ASSPSEIQETQY
v_call: TRBV5-1; j_call: TRBJ2-2; cdr3_aa: ASTQDYPGELF
v_call: TRBV7-9; j_call: TRBJ1-6; cdr3_aa: ASSFSESNSPLH
v_call: TRBV6-1; j_call: TRBJ1-3; cdr3_aa: ASSEFSGRSGNTIY
v_call: TRBV4-3; j_call: TRBJ1-2; cdr3_aa: ASSPGTANYGYT
v_call: TRBV30; j_call: TRBJ2-3; cdr3_aa: AWSDYYRWSSTDTQY
v_call: TRBV14; j_call: TRBJ1-1; cdr3_aa: ASSQGGAYEAF
v_call: TRBV6-5; j_call: TRBJ1-3; cdr3_aa: ASSYGRSVSGNTIY
v_call: TRBV19; j_call: TRBJ2-7; cdr3_aa: ASSAGGYEQY
v_call: TRBV18; j_call: TRBJ2-2; cdr3_aa: ASSPLSAGELF
v_call: TRBV6-1; j_call: TRBJ2-5; cdr3_aa: ASSEVVARLAGEETQY
v_call: TRBV6-5; j_call: TRBJ1-6; cdr3_aa: ASSYNSPLH